This is a list of T cell receptor beta chains from one sample in a study of early T cells in non-severe SARS-CoV-2 infection. TCRdb reprocessed the 5' RACE reads via MiXCR and lists one record per CDR3 protein. The data show about 30,000 distinct CDR3 sequences, with roughly 4.5% seen just once and around 5.9% held by the top ten. Sequencing used whole blood, obtained at baseline. The origin of the receptors is an adult who was a healthcare worker with PCR-confirmed SARS-CoV-2 infection or an uninfected control (not recorded which). The CDR3 runs from the conserved cysteine through the conserved F or W. The order of the fields is D gene, J gene, V gene, clone size, CDR3 protein, CDR3 DNA. D genes are given only for firm matches. A clone size is listed for some rows: how often the clone was seen (once, few, many), or a class if it is expanded.

TRBD2	TRBJ2-1	TRBV20-1	many	CSARDRLSGYNEQFF	TGCAGTGCTAGAGATCGGCTTAGCGGGTACAATGAGCAGTTCTTC
NA	TRBJ2-7	TRBV7-2	few	CASSRVPSLGEQYF	TGTGCCAGCAGCCGAGTTCCTAGCCTGGGGGAGCAGTACTTC
TRBD2	TRBJ2-5	TRBV12-3/TRBV12-4	NA	CASSGLAGGIETQYF	TGTGCCAGCAGCGGACTAGCGGGGGGGATTGAGACCCAGTACTTC
NA	TRBJ2-7	TRBV28	few	CASSGVVLNEQYF	TGTGCCAGCAGCGGGGTCGTCCTCAACGAGCAGTACTTC
NA	TRBJ1-1	TRBV6-4	many	CASSDSANTEAFF	TGTGCCAGCAGTGACTCGGCGAACACTGAAGCTTTCTTT
NA	TRBJ2-7	TRBV6-6	NA	CASSHHYEQYF	TGTGCCAGCAGTCACCACTACGAGCAGTACTTC
NA	TRBJ2-5	TRBV3-2	many	CASSQETEKETQYF	TGTGCCAGCAGCCAAGAGACAGAGAAAGAGACCCAGTACTTC
TRBD2	TRBJ2-3	TRBV20-1	many	CSASGEGRGTQYF	TGCAGTGCTAGCGGGGAGGGCCGGGGTACGCAGTATTTT
TRBD1	TRBJ2-2	TRBV7-6	many	CASSRQGANTGELFF	TGTGCCAGCAGCCGACAGGGGGCGAACACCGGGGAGCTGTTTTTT
TRBD1	TRBJ1-4	TRBV20-1	many	CSARAPQGGEKLFF	TGCAGTGCTAGGGCCCCACAGGGGGGTGAAAAACTGTTTTTT
NA	TRBJ2-2	TRBV5-1	many	CASSFLPAGELFF	TGCGCCAGCAGCTTCTTACCCGCCGGGGAGCTGTTTTTT
TRBD1	TRBJ2-7	TRBV20-1	many	CSARDRDRVRYEQYF	TGCAGTGCTAGAGACCGGGACAGGGTTAGGTACGAGCAGTACTTC
NA	TRBJ2-7	TRBV4-3	many	CASSQEGRTGEQYF	TGCGCCAGCAGCCAAGAAGGAAGGACGGGAGAGCAGTACTTC
NA	TRBJ2-2	TRBV7-9	many	CASSFVRGDTGELFF	TGTGCCAGCAGCTTCGTAAGGGGCGACACCGGGGAGCTGTTTTTT
NA	TRBJ1-1	TRBV7-3	many	CASSLRLDTEAFF	TGTGCCAGCAGCTTAAGACTGGACACTGAAGCTTTCTTT
TRBD2	TRBJ2-1	TRBV7-3	many	CASSLTISGSNEQFF	TGTGCCAGCAGCTTAACGATAAGCGGGAGTAATGAGCAGTTCTTC
TRBD2	TRBJ2-2	TRBV7-9	many	CASSLQRGGHGELFF	TGTGCCAGCAGCCTCCAGCGGGGGGGCCACGGGGAGCTGTTTTTT
TRBD1	TRBJ1-2	TRBV28	many	CASTGTGRVGYTF	TGTGCCAGCACCGGGACAGGGAGGGTAGGCTACACCTTC
NA	TRBJ2-5	TRBV20-1	many	CSARSGGEETQYF	TGCAGTGCTAGATCCGGGGGCGAAGAGACCCAGTACTTC
NA	TRBJ1-2	TRBV12-3/TRBV12-4	many	CAITFKVANGYTF	TGTGCCATCACGTTCAAGGTAGCTAATGGCTACACCTTC
NA	TRBJ2-7	TRBV19	many	CASSKQGTGYEQYF	TGTGCCAGTAGCAAACAAGGGACGGGGTACGAGCAGTACTTC
TRBD2	TRBJ2-4	TRBV18	many	CASSGGNIQYF	TGTGCCAGCTCGGGAGGGAACATTCAGTACTTC
NA	TRBJ2-3	TRBV9	many	CASSVSGNTDTQYF	TGTGCCAGCAGCGTCAGCGGTAACACAGATACGCAGTATTTT
NA	TRBJ2-3	TRBV7-2	many	CASSRGDSTDTQYF	TGTGCCAGCAGCAGGGGGGACTCCACAGATACGCAGTATTTT
NA	TRBJ1-1	TRBV29-1	NA	CSVGSTEAFF	TGCAGCGTTGGAAGCACTGAAGCTTTCTTT
NA	TRBJ1-5	TRBV10-3	many	CAISADINSNQPQHF	TGTGCCATCAGCGCGGACATTAATAGCAATCAGCCCCAGCATTTT